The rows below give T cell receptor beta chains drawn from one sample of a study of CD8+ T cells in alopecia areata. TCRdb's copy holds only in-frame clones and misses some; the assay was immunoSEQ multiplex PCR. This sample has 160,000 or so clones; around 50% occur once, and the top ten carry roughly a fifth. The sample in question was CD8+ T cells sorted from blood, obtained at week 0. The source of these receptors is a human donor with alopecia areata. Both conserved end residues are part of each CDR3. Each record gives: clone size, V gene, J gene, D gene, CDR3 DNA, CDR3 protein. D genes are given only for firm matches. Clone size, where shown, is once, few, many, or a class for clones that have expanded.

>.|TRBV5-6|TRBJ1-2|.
TGTGCCAGCAGCCCTTGGGACGCTCTCTTTGGTGGCTACACCTTC
CASSPWDALFGGYTF
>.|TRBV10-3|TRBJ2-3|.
TGTGCCATCAGTGAGGGGGCAGATACGCAGTATTTT
CAISEGADTQYF
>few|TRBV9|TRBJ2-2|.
TGTGCCAGCAGCGATGGGCCTTCGGGGTACACCGGGGAGCTGTTTTTT
CASSDGPSGYTGELFF
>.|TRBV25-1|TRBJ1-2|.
TGTGCCAGCAGTGGGGACGGATATGGCTACACCTTC
CASSGDGYGYTF
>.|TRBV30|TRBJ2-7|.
TGTGCCTGGAGTGGGGTCGAGAGCTCCTACGAGCAGTACTTC
CAWSGVESSYEQYF
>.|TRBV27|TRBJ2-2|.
TGTGCCAGCAGGGAAGACACCGGGGAGCTGTTTTTT
CASREDTGELFF
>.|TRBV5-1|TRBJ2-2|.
TGCGCCAGCCGATCGTCCGGGGAGCTGTTTTTT
CASRSSGELFF
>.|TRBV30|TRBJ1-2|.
TGTGCCTGGAGCGGGACCGGGACCCGAGTAGGCTATGGCTACACCTTC
CAWSGTGTRVGYGYTF
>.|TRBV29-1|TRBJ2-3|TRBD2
TGCAGCGTTGCCGGGACTAGCGGGGAAGATACGCAGTATTTT
CSVAGTSGEDTQYF
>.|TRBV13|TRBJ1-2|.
TGTGCCAGCAGCTTAGGCACGGCAGGCTACACCTTC
CASSLGTAGYTF
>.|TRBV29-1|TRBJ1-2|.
TGCAGCGTTGACGATAGGGGGAATAATAGCTATGGCTACACCTTC
CSVDDRGNNSYGYTF
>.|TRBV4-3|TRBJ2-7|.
TGCGCCAGCAGCCAAGGACCGGGCTCCTACGAGCAGTACTTC
CASSQGPGSYEQYF
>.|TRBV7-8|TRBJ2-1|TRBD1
TGTGCCAGCAGCTCTACAGGGGTTGTGTCCAATGAGCAGTTCTTC
CASSSTGVVSNEQFF
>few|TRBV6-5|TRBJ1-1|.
TGTGCCAGCACCGCGTACCAGGGGAGCTGGACTGAAGCTTTCTTT
CASTAYQGSWTEAFF
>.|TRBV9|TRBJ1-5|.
TGTGCCAGCAGCGTAGACGGCAATCAGCCCCAGCATTTT
CASSVDGNQPQHF
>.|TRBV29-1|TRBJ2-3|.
TGCAGCGTCCTACTAGACACAGATACGCAGTATTTT
CSVLLDTDTQYF
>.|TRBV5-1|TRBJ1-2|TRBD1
TGCGCCAGCAGCTTGGTGAAGGGGGCGTTCGGCTACACCTTC
CASSLVKGAFGYTF
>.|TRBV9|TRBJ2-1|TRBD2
TGTGCCAGCAGCCACCCGTTCCTAGCGGGGGGATACTCCTACAATGAGCAGTTCTTC
CASSHPFLAGGYSYNEQFF
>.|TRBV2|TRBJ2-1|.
TGTGCCAGCAGTGAAATTGGAGTCAATGAGCAGTTCTTC
CASSEIGVNEQFF
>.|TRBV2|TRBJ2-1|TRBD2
TGTGCCAGCCTCGTGGGACTAGAACACAATGAGCAGTTCTTC
CASLVGLEHNEQFF
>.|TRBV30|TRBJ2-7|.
TGTGCCTGGAGTGCCGACCCCACCTACGAGCAGTACTTC
CAWSADPTYEQYF
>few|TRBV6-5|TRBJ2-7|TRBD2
TGTGCCAGCGGCGGGGGGGGTTGGCAGTACTTC
CASGGGGWQYF
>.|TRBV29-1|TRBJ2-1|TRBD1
TGCAGCGTTGGTAGCGACAGGGCCACCTACAATGAGCAGTTCTTC
CSVGSDRATYNEQFF
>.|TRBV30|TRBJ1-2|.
TGTGCCTGGAGTGGGGAATTGAACTATGGCTACACCTTC
CAWSGELNYGYTF
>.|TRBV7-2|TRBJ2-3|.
TGTGCCAGCAGCCTTCCCCGGACTAGCACAGATACGCAGTATTTT
CASSLPRTSTDTQYF
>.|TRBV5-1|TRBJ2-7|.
TGCGCCAGCAGCTTACAGCAGGGGTCGGACCACGAGCAGTACTTC
CASSLQQGSDHEQYF
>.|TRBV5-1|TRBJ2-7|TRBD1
TGCGCCAGCAGCTTGGGTACGACAGGGGACGAGCAGTACTTC
CASSLGTTGDEQYF
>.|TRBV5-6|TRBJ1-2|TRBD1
TGTGCCAGCAGCTCTTCCAGGGGGCTTTCGGATGGCTATGGCTACACCTTC
CASSSSRGLSDGYGYTF
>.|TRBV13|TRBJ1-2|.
TGTGCCAGCAGCGAATCGGCGGTTACCTATGGCTACACCTTC
CASSESAVTYGYTF
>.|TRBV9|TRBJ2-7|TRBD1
TGTGCCAGCAGCCCGGGACAGAGCTACGAGCAGTACTTC
CASSPGQSYEQYF
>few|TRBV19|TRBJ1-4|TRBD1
TGTGCCAGTAGTATACAAAAGGGGGCGTCTAATGAAAAACTGTTTTTT
CASSIQKGASNEKLFF
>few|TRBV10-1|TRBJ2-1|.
TGCGCCAGCAGCCCCAACGGGGCGGCTGGCCGCAATGAGCAGTTCTTC
CASSPNGAAGRNEQFF
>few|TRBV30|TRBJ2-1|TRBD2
TGTGCCTGGAGTTCGGGCGGGGGAAACAATGAGCAGTTCTTC
CAWSSGGGNNEQFF
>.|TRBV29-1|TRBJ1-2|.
TGCAGCGTTGACCGGACGGTTGGCTACACCTTC
CSVDRTVGYTF
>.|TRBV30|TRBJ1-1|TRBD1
TGTGCCTGGGACCACCTCGGACAGGGGGAATTTCGAGGAGCTTTCTTT
CAWDHLGQGEFRGAFF
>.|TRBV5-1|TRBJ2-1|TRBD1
TGCGCCAGCAAGACAGGGATTGAGCAGTTCTTC
CASKTGIEQFF
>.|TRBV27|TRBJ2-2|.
TGTGCCAGCAGTTTGGAGCATCCTAACACCGGGGAGCTGTTTTTT
CASSLEHPNTGELFF
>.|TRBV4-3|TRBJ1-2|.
TGCGCCAGCAGCCAAGTGGACCAGGGGCATGGCTACACCTTC
CASSQVDQGHGYTF
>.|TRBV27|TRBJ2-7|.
TGTGCCAGCAGTTTTTCGGACAGCTACGAGCAGTACTTC
CASSFSDSYEQYF
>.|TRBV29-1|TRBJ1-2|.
TGCAGCGTTGAAAGACGGCTATATGGCTACACCTTC
CSVERRLYGYTF
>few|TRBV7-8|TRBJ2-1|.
TGTGCCAGCAGCATCCTGGGGCTAGGGGACGCGGGGAATGAGCAGTTCTTC
CASSILGLGDAGNEQFF
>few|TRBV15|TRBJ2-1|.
TGTGCCACCAGCAGAGCGGGGAGCCAGGGCAACTACTACAATGAGCAGTTCTTC
CATSRAGSQGNYYNEQFF
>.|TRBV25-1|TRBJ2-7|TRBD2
TGTGCCAGCAGTGATGGGAGGGTGGACGAGCAGTACTTC
CASSDGRVDEQYF
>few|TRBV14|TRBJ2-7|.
TGTGCCAGCAGCCAAGGGCTCCACGAGCAGTACTTC
CASSQGLHEQYF
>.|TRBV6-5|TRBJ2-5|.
TGTGCCAGCAGTTACGGGGCCAGGGGGACCCAGTACTTC
CASSYGARGTQYF
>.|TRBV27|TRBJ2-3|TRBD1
TGTGCCAGCAGTTTGGGGACAGCCACAGATACGCAGTATTTT
CASSLGTATDTQYF
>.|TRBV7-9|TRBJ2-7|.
TGTGCCAGCAGCCCCGGGGCCCTACAGTCGGAGCAGTACTTC
CASSPGALQSEQYF
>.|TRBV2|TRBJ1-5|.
TGTGCCAGCAGTGAGGATTGGGGTAGCAATCAGCCCCAGCATTTT
CASSEDWGSNQPQHF
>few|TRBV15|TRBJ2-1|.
TGTGCCACCAGCAGAGTTATCACGGGACGGCTATACAATGAGCAGTTCTTC
CATSRVITGRLYNEQFF
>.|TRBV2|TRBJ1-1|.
TGTGCCAGCAGTGAAGTAGGGCGGGAAGCTTTCTTT
CASSEVGREAFF
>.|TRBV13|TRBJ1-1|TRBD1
TGTGCCAGCAGCTTCCGACAGGGATCAGAGACTGAAGCTTTCTTT
CASSFRQGSETEAFF
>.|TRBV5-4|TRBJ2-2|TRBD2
TGTGCCAGCAGCTTGGGACTAGCAGGGAACACCGGGGAGCTGTTTTTT
CASSLGLAGNTGELFF
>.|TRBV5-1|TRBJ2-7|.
TGCGCCAGCAGCCCAAATCGACAGACCTACGAGCAGTACTTC
CASSPNRQTYEQYF
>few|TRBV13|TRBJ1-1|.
TGTGCCAGCAGCTTATCTCTTACTGAAGCTTTCTTT
CASSLSLTEAFF
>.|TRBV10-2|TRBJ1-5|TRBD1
TGCGCCACTACCGAGACAGGGAGCAATCAGCCCCAGCATTTT
CATTETGSNQPQHF